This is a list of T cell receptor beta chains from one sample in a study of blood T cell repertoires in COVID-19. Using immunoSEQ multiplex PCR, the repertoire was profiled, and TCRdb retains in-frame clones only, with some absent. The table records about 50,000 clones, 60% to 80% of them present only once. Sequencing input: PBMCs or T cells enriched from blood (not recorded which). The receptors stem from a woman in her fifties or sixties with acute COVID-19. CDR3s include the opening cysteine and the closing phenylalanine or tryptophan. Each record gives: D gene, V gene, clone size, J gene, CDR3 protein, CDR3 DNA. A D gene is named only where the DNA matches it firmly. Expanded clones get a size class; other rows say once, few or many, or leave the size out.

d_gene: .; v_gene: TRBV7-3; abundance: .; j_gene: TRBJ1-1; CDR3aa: CASSPSVNTEAFF; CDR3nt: TGTGCCAGCAGCCCCTCCGTGAACACTGAAGCTTTCTTT
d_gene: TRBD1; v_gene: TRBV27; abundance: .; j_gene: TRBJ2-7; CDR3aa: CASSWRQGFYEQYF; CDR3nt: TGTGCCAGCAGTTGGCGACAGGGGTTCTACGAGCAGTACTTC
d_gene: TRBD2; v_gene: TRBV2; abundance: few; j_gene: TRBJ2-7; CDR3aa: CASSNRLAGGPGEQYF; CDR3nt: TGTGCCAGCAGCAACAGACTAGCGGGGGGGCCGGGGGAGCAGTACTTC
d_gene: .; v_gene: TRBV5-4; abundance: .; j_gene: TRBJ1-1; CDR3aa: CASSLAGVDTEAFF; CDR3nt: TGTGCCAGCAGCTTGGCGGGGGTTGACACTGAAGCTTTCTTT
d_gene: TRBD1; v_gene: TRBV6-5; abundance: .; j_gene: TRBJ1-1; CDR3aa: CASSYTTGDEAEAFF; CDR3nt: TGTGCCAGCAGTTACACAACAGGGGATGAGGCTGAAGCTTTCTTT
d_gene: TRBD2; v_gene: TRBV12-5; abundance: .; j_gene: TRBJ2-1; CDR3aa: CASGLGPGLAAFSSYNEQFF; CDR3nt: TGTGCTAGTGGTTTGGGACCGGGACTAGCGGCGTTCTCCTCCTACAATGAGCAGTTCTTC
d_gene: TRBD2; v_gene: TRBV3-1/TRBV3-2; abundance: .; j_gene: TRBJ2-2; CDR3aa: CASSPPGLSNTGELFF; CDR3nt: TGTGCCAGCAGCCCCCCGGGACTATCGAACACCGGGGAGCTGTTTTTT
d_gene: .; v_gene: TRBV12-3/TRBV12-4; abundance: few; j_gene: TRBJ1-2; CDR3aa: CASSFRETYGYTF; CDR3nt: TGTGCCAGCAGTTTCCGGGAAACCTATGGCTACACCTTC
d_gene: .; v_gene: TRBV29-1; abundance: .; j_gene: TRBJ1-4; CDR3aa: CSVPGGAFSEKLFF; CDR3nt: TGCAGCGTTCCCGGCGGGGCCTTTAGTGAAAAACTGTTTTTT
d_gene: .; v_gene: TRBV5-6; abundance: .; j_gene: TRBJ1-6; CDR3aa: CASSLVRDNSPLHF; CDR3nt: TGTGCCAGCAGCTTGGTGCGGGATAATTCACCCCTCCACTTT